Sequencing of this T cell receptor beta chain was carried out in a study of blood T cells in healthy people across ages. As for the study in general: The capture of about one barcoded beta molecule per two T cells was achieved by template switching.

This CDR3 contains 15 residues. The V gene end was trimmed by 1 base and the J gene end by 4 bases; junction bases not matched to a gene: 4. The germline V gene encodes CDR1 DFQATT and CDR2 SNEGSKA (reference sequence). The authors ran a second PCR of roughly 6 to 12 cycles using a sample-barcoded 5' primer and a J-beta primer mix. TCRdb re-called the 5' RACE reads with MiXCR, one entry per CDR3 protein. The repertoire includes 650,000 to 950,000 distinct CDR3 sequences, around two fifths of them detected once, and approximately 20% sits in the top ten. Sequencing was done on a sample of blood. J is TRBJ2-2 and V is TRBV20-1; 9 bases map to TRBD1. This TCR came from a man aged 55 to 70 in good health. The CDR3 loop is CSARVQGAFTGELFF. DNA of the CDR3: TGCAGTGCTAGAGTACAGGGGGCGTTCACCGGGGAGCTGTTTTTT.